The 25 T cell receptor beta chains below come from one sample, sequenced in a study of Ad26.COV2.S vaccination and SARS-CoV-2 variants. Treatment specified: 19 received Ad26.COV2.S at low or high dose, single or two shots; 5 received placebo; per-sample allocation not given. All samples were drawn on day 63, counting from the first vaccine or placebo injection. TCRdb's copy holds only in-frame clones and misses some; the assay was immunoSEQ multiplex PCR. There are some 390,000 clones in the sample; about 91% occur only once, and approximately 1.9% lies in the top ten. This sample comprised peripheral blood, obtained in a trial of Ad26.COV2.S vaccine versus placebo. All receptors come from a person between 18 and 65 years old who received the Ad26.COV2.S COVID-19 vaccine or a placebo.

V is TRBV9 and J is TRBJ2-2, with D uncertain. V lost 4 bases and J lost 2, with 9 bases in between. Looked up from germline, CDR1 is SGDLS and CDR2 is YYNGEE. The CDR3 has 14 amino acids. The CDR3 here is CASSQAPNTGELFF. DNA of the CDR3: TGTGCCAGCAGCCAGGCACCTAACACCGGGGAGCTGTTTTTT.

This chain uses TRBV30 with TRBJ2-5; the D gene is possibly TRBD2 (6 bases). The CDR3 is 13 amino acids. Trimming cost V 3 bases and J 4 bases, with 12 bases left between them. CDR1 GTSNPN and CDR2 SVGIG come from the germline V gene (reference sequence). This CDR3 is CAWRPGGVETQYF. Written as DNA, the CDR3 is TGTGCCTGGAGACCCGGGGGTGTAGAGACCCAGTACTTC.

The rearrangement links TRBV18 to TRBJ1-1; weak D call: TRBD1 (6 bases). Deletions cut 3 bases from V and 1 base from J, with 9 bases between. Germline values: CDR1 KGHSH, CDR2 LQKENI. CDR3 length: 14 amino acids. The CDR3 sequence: CASSPRTENTEAFF. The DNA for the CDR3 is TGTGCCAGCTCACCCCGGACAGAGAACACTGAAGCTTTCTTT.

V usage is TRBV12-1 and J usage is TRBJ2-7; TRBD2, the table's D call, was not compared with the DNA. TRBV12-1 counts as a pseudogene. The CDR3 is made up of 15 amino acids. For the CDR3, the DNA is TGTGCCAGCAGCTCTGCCCGACTAGCGGCTTACGAGCAGTACTTC. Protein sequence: CASSSARLAAYEQYF.

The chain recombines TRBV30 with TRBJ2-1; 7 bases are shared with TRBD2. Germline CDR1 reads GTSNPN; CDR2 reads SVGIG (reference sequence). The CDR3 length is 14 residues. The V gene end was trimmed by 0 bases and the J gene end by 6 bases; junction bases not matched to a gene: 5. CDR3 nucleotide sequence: TGTGCCTGGAGTGTAGCGACTAGCCGCAATGAGCAGTTCTTC. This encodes CAWSVATSRNEQFF.

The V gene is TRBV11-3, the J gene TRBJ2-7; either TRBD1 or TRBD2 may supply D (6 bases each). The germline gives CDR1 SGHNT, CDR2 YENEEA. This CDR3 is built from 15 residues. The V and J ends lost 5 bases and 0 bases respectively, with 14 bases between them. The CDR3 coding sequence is TGTGCCAGCAGCCTCGGAGGGGGAGGCTCCTACGAGCAGTACTTC. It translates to CASSLGGGGSYEQYF.

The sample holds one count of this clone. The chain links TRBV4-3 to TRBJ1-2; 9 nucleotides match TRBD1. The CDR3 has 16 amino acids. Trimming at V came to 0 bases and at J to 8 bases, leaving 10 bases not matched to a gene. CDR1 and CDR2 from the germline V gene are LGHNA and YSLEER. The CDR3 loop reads CASSQEQQGARWGYTF. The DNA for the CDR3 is TGCGCCAGCAGCCAAGAACAACAGGGGGCGCGTTGGGGCTACACCTTC.

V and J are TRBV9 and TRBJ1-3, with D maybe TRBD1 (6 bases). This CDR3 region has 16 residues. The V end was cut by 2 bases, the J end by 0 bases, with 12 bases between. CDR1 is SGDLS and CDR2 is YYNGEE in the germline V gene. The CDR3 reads CASSVTGTHSGNTIYF. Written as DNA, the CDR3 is TGTGCCAGCAGCGTCACAGGGACCCACTCTGGAAACACCATATATTTT.

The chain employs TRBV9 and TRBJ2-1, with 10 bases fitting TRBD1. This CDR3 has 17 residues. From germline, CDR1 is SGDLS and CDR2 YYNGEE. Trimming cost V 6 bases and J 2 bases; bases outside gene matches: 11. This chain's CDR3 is CASNQIAGTGAYNEQFF. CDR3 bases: TGTGCCAGCAACCAAATCGCCGGGACAGGGGCCTACAATGAGCAGTTCTTC. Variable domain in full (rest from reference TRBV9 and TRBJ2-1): DSGVTQTPKHLITATGQRVTLRCSPRSGDLSVYWYQQSLDQGLQFLIQYYNGEERAKGNILERFSAQQFPDLHSELNLSSLELGDSALYFCASNQIAGTGAYNEQFFGPGTRLTVL.

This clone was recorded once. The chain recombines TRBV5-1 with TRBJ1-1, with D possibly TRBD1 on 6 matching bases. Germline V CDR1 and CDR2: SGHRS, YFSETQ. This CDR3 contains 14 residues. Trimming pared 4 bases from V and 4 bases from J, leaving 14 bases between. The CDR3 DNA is TGCGCCAGCAGCGGAAATCAGGGGCCCACTGAAGCTTTCTTT. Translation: CASSGNQGPTEAFF.

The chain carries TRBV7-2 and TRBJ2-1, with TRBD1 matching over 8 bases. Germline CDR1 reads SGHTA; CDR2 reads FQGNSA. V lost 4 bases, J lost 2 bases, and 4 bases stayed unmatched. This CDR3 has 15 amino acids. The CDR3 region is CASSSWTGTYNEQFF. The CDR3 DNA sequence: TGTGCCAGCAGCTCCTGGACAGGGACCTACAATGAGCAGTTCTTC. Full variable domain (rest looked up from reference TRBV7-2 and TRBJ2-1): GAGVSQSPSNKVTEKGKDVELRCDPISGHTALYWYRQSLGQGLEFLIYFQGNSAPDKSGLPSDRFSAERTGGSVSTLTIQRTQQEDSAVYLCASSSWTGTYNEQFFGPGTRLTVL.

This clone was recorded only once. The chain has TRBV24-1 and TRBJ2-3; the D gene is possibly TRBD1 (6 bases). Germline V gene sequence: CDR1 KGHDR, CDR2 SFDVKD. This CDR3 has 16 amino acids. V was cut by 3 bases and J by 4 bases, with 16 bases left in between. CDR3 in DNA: TGTGCCACCAGTGATATCCGCAGGGGCTCCGCAGATACGCAGTATTTT. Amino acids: CATSDIRRGSADTQYF.

The CDR3 nucleotides read TGCGCCAGCAGCCCCAGGACTAGCGGGAGTAAAACCTACGAGCAGTACTTC. It yields the protein CASSPRTSGSKTYEQYF. The chain links TRBV5-1 to TRBJ2-7, with TRBD2 identical over 13 bases. CDR1 is SGHRS and CDR2 is YFSETQ in the germline V gene. This CDR3 is 17 amino acids long. The J segment lost 2 bases and the V segment lost 4 bases, leaving 9 bases of the junction unmatched.

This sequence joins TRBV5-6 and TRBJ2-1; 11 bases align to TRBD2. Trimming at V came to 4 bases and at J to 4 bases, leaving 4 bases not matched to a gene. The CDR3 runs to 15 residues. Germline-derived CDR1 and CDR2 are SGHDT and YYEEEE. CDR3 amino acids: CASSDRLAGYNEQFF. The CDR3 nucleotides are TGTGCCAGCAGCGATCGACTAGCGGGGTACAATGAGCAGTTCTTC.

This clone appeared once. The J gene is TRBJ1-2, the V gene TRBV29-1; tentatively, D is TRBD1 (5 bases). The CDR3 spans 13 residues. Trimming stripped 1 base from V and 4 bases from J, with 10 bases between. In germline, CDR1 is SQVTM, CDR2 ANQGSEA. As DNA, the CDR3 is TGCAGCGTTGAAGGACAGAGTTTCTATGGCTACACCTTC. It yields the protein CSVEGQSFYGYTF. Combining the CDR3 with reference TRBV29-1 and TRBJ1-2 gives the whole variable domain SAVISQKPSRDICQRGTSLTIQCQVDSQVTMMFWYRQQPGQSLTLIATANQGSEATYESGFVIDKFPISRPNLTFSTLTVSNMSPEDSSIYLCSVEGQSFYGYTFGSGTRLTVV.

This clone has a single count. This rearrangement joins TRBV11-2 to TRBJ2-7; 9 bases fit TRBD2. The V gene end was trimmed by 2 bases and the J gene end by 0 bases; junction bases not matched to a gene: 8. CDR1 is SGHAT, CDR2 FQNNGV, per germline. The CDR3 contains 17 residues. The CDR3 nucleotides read TGTGCCAGCAGCTTAAGACTAGCGGTAACCTCCTCCTACGAGCAGTACTTC. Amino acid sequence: CASSLRLAVTSSYEQYF.

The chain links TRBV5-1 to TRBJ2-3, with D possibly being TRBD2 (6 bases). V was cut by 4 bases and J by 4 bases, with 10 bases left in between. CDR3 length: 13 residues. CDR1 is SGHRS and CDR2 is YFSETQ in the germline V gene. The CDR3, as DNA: TGCGCCAGCAGCCCGGAGGGCCCAGATACGCAGTATTTT. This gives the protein CASSPEGPDTQYF.

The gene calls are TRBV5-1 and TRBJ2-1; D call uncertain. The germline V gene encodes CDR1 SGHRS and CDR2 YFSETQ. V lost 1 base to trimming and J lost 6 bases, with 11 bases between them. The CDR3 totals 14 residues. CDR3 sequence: CASSLTDRSNEQFF. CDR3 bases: TGCGCCAGCAGCTTGACGGATCGTTCCAATGAGCAGTTCTTC.

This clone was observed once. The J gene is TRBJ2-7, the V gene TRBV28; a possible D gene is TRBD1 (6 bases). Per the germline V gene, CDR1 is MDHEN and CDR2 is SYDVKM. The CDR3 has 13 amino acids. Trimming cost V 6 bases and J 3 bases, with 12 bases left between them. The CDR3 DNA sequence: TGTGCCAGCAGCCCCGGACAGCGCTACGAGCAGTACTTC. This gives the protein CASSPGQRYEQYF.

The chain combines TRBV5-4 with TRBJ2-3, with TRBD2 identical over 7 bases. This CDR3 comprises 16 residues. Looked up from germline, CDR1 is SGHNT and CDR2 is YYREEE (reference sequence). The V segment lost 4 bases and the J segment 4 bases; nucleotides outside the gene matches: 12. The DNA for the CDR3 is TGTGCCAGCAGCCCCGAAGCGGGGAGCACCCCAGATACGCAGTATTTT. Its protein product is CASSPEAGSTPDTQYF. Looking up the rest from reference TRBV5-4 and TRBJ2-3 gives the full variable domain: ETGVTQSPTHLIKTRGQQVTLRCSSQSGHNTVSWYQQALGQGPQFIFQYYREEENGRGNFPPRFSGLQFPNYSSELNVNALELDDSALYLCASSPEAGSTPDTQYFGPGTRLTVL.

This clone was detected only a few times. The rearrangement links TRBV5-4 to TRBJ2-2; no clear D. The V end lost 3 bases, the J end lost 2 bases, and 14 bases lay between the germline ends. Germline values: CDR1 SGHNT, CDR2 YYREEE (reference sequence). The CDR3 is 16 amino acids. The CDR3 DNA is TGTGCCAGCAGCTGGGGTATACGCGGAAACACCGGGGAGCTGTTTTTT. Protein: CASSWGIRGNTGELFF.

The CDR3 reads CASSFVGETQYF. CDR3 nucleotides: TGTGCCAGCAGCTTCGTCGGAGAGACCCAGTACTTC. The rearrangement joins TRBV5-4 to TRBJ2-5; D gene uncertain. CDR1 and CDR2 from the germline V gene are SGHNT and YYREEE (reference sequence). The CDR3 has 12 residues. V was shortened by 2 bases and J by 4 bases, with 6 bases between the two germline ends.

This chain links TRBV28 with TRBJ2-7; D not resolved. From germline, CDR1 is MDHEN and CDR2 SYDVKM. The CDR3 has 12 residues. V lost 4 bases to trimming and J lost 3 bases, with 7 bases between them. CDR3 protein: CASSSYRYEQYF. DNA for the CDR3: TGTGCCAGCAGTTCCTACCGCTACGAGCAGTACTTC. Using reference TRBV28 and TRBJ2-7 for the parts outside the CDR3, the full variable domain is DVKVTQSSRYLVKRTGEKVFLECVQDMDHENMFWYRQDPGLGLRLIYFSYDVKMKEKGDIPEGYSVSREKKERFSLILESASTNQTSMYLCASSSYRYEQYFGPGTRLTVT.

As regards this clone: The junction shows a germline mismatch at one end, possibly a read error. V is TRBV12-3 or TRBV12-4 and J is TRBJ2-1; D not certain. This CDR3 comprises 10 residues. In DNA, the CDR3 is TGTGCCAGCAGGCTTGGGGTCACGATCTTC. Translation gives CASRLGVTIF.

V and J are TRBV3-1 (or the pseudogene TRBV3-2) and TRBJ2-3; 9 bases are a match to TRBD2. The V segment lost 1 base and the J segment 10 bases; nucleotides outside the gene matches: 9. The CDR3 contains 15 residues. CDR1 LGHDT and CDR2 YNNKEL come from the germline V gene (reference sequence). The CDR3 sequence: CASSQGDMTSGAQYF. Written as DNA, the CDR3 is TGTGCCAGCAGCCAAGGGGACATGACTAGCGGTGCGCAGTATTTT.